The following is a TCR beta chain sequence with its context. Its antigen is still unknown. Other DNA sequences of this sample code for an identical CDR3. This specimen belongs to a study of cytomegalovirus exposure and HLA in healthy donors. About the study: Of the donors genotyped, about 410 in all, 80% to 85% fell in the Caucasian-associated ancestry cluster. Whole-study results and caveats: TCR beta chain V- and J-gene trimming was linked, in a later analysis, to a missense variant in DCLRE1C.

Researchers ran the PCR with 60 Vbeta and 13 Jbeta primers. TCRdb's copy holds only in-frame clones and misses some; the assay was immunoSEQ multiplex PCR. The table shows roughly 140,000 clones, with less than 85% occurring only once. The germline CDR1 and CDR2 sequences are MDHEN and SYDVKM. The CDR3 has 14 residues. Trimming took off 2 bases at V and 8 bases at J, with 15 bases between the two ends. This receptor was obtained from a middle-aged man in good health and CMV-seropositive. The V and J genes are TRBV28 and TRBJ1-2; D unclear. The sample comprised PBMCs. CDR3 protein: CASSLVAGARGYTF. CDR3 nucleotides: TGTGCCAGCAGTTTAGTGGCAGGCGCAAGGGGCTACACCTTC.